The source of this T cell receptor (beta chain) is a study of cytomegalovirus exposure and HLA in healthy donors. Looking at the study overall: The 120 or so validation repertoires were produced on the same platform as the roughly 660 repertoires of the first cohort. This was reported in a later analysis.

Clones were read by immunoSEQ multiplex PCR, and TCRdb kept only the in-frame ones, dropping some. The sample lists tens of thousands of clones, roughly 80% seen once, with 3% in the top ten. The CDR3 loop spans 16 amino acids. V shed 4 bases, J shed 1 base, and the junction held 2 bases outside the gene matches. The germline V gene encodes CDR1 SGHRS and CDR2 YFSETQ. Specimen: PBMCs. The receptor comes from a man aged 30 to 45 in good health and CMV-seronegative. The chain is built from TRBV5-1 and TRBJ2-3; 14 bases fit TRBD2. CDR3 sequence (DNA): TGCGCCAGCAGCGTGGGACTAGCGGGGGGCACAGATACGCAGTATTTT. Translated: CASSVGLAGGTDTQYF.